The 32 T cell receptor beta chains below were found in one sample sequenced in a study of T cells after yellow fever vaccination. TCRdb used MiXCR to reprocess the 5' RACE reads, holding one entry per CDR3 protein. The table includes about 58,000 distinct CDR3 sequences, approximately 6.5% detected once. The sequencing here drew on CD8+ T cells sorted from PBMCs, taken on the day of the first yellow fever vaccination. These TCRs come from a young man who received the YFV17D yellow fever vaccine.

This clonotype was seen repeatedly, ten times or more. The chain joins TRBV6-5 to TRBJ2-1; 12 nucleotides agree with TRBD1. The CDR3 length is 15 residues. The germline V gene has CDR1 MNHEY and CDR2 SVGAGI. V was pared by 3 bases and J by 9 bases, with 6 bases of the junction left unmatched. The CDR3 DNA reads TGTGCCAGCAGTTATAGGGACAGGGGGCGGGCTGAGCAGTTCTTC. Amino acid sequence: CASSYRDRGRAEQFF.

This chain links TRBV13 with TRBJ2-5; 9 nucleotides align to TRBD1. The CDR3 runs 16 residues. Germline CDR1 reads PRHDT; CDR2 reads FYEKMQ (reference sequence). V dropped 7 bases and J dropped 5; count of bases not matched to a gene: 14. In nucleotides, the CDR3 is TGTGCCAGCACACGACGAGGGACAGGGCGTATCGAGACCCAGTACTTC. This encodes CASTRRGTGRIETQYF. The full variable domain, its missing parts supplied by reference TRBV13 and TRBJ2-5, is AAGVIQSPRHLIKEKRETATLKCYPIPRHDTVYWYQQGPGQDPQFLISFYEKMQSDKGSIPDRFSAQQFSDYHSELNMSSLELGDSALYFCASTRRGTGRIETQYFGPGTRLLVL.

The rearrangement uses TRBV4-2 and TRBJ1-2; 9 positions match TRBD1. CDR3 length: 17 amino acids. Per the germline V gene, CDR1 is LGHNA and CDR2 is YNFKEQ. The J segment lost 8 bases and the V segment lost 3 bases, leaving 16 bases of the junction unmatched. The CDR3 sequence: CASSHSAGTGFRDGYTF. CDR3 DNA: TGTGCCAGCAGCCACTCTGCGGGGACAGGGTTTCGAGACGGCTACACCTTC.

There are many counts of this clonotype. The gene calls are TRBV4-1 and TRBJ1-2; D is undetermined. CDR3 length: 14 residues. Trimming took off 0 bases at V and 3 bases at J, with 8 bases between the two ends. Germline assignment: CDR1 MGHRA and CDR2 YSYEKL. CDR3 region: CASSQEGAYYGYTF. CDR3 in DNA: TGCGCCAGCAGCCAAGAGGGCGCCTACTATGGCTACACCTTC.

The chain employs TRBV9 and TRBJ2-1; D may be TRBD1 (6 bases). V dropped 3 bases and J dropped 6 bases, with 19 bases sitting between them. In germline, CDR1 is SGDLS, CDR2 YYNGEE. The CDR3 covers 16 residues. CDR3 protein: CASSDDASTGSNEQFF. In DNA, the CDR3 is TGTGCCAGCAGCGACGACGCTTCTACAGGGTCCAATGAGCAGTTCTTC.

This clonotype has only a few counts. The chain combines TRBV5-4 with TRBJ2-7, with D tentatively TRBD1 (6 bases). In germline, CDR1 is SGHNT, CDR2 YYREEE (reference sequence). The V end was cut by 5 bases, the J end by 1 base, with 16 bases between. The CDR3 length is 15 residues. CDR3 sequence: CASSPGHGSSYEQYF. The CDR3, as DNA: TGTGCCAGCAGTCCGGGACATGGATCTTCCTACGAGCAGTACTTC.

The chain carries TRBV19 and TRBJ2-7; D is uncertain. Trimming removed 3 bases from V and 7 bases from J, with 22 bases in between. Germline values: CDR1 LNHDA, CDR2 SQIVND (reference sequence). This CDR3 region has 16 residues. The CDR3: CASSIFPPDGLGEQYV. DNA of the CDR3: TGTGCCAGTAGTATTTTTCCCCCCGACGGGCTGGGGGAGCAGTACGTC.

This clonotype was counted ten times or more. Here the CDR3 reads CAISGGRDTTHPSTDTQYF. DNA of the CDR3: TGTGCCATCAGTGGGGGACGGGACACCACGCACCCTAGCACAGATACGCAGTATTTT. The chain is built from TRBV10-3 and TRBJ2-3; D might be TRBD1 (6 bases). The CDR3 extends over 19 amino acids. The V gene lost 4 bases and the J gene lost 0 bases, with 23 bases spanning the gap. Germline V CDR1 and CDR2: ENHRY, SYGVKD.

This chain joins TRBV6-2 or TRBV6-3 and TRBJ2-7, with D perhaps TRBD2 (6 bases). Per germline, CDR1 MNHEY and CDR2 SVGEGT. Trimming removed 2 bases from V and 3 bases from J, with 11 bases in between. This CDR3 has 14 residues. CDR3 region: CASSYVGLNYEQYF. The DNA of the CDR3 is TGTGCCAGCAGTTACGTCGGACTAAACTACGAGCAGTACTTC.

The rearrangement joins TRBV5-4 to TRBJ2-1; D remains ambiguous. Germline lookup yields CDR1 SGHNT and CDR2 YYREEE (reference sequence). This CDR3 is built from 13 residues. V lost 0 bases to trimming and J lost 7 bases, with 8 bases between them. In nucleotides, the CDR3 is TGTGCCAGCAGCTTGGGCGATGGGAATGAGCAGTTCTTC. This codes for CASSLGDGNEQFF.

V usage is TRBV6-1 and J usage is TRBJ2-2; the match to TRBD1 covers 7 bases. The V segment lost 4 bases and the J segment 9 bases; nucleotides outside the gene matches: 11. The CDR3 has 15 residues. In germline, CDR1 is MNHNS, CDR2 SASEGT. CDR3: CASSGDSSLGRELFF. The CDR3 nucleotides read TGTGCCAGCAGTGGGGACAGTAGCTTGGGCCGGGAGCTGTTTTTT.

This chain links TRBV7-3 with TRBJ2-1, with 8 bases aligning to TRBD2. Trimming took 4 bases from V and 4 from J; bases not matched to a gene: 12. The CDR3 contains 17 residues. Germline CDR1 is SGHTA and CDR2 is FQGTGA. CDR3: CASSSSLTGGDYNEQFF. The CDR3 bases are TGTGCCAGCAGCTCCTCCTTAACGGGGGGGGATTACAATGAGCAGTTCTTC.

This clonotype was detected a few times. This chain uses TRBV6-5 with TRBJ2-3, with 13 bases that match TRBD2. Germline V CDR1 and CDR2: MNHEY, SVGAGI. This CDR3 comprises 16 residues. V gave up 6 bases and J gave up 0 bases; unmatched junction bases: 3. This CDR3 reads CASRGTSGDSTDTQYF. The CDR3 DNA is TGTGCCAGCAGAGGGACTAGCGGGGATAGCACAGATACGCAGTATTTT.

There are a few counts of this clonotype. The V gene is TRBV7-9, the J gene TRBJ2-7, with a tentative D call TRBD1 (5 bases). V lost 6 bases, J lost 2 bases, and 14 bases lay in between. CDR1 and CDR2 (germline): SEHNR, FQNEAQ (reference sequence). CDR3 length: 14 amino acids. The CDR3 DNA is TGTGCCAGCAGGGGCACCAGGGAAACCTACGAGCAGTACTTC. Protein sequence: CASRGTRETYEQYF. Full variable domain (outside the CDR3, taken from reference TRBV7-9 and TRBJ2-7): DTGVSQNPRHKITKRGQNVTFRCDPISEHNRLYWYRQTLGQGPEFLTYFQNEAQLEKSRLLSDRFSAERPKGSFSTLEIQRTEQGDSAMYLCASRGTRETYEQYFGPGTRLTVT.

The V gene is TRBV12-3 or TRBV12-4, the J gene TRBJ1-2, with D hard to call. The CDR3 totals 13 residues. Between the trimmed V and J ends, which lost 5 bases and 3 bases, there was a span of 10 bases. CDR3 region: CASSDSLDYGYTF. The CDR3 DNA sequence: TGTGCCAGCAGTGATTCCCTAGACTATGGCTACACCTTC.

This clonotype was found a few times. The CDR3 loop reads CASEGVSNYGYTF. The CDR3 nucleotides are TGTGCCAGCGAAGGGGTCTCTAACTATGGCTACACCTTC. The chain employs TRBV19 and TRBJ1-2, with a weak D call TRBD1 (5 bases). Germline V gene lookup returns CDR1 LNHDA and CDR2 SQIVND (reference sequence). The V and J ends lost 9 bases and 0 bases respectively, with 11 bases between them. This CDR3 is 13 amino acids long.

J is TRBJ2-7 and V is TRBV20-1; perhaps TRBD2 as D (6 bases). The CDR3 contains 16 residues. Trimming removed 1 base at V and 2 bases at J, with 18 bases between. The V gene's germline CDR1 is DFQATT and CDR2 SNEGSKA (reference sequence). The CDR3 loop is CSARGGTSSPPYEQYV. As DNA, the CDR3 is TGCAGTGCTAGAGGTGGCACTAGCAGCCCTCCCTACGAGCAGTACGTC.

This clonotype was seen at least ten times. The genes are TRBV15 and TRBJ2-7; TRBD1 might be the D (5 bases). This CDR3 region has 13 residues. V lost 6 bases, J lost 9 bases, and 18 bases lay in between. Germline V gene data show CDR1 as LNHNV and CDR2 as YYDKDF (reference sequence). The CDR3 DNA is TGTGCCACCAGTACAGGTTTTGGTTTCGGGCAGTACGTC. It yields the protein CATSTGFGFGQYV.

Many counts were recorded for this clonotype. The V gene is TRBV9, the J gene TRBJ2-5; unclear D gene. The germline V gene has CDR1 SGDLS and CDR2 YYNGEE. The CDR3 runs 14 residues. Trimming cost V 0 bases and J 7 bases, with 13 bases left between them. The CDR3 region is CASSVAAVTGTQYF. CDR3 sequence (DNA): TGTGCCAGCAGCGTAGCGGCGGTTACGGGGACCCAGTACTTC.

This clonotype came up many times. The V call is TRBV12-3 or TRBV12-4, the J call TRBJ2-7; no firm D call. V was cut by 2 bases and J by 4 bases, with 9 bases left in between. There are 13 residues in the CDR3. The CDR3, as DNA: TGTGCCAGCAGTTTACTGGGTACTTACGAGCAGTACTTC. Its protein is CASSLLGTYEQYF.

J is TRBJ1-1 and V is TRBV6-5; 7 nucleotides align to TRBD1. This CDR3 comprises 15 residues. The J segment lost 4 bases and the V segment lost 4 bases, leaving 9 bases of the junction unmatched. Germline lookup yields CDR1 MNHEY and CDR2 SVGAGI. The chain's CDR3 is CASSFTGDRSTEAFF. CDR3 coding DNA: TGTGCCAGCAGTTTCACAGGGGACCGGTCCACTGAAGCTTTCTTT.

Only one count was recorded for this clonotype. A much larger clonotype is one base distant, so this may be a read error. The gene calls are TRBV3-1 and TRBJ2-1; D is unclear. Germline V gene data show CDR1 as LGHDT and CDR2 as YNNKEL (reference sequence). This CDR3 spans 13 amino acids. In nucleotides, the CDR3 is TGTGCCAGCGGCCAGAATAGTTGGGATGAGCAGTTCTTC. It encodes CASGQNSWDEQFF.

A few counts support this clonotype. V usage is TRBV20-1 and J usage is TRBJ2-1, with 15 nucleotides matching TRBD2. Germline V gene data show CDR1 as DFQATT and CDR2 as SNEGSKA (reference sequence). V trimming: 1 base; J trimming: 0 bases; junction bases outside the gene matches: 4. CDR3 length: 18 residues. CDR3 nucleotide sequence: TGCAGTGCTAGAGGAGGACTAGCGGGGGGGCCCTCCTACAATGAGCAGTTCTTC. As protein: CSARGGLAGGPSYNEQFF.

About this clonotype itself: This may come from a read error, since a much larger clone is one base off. CDR3 coding DNA: TGTGCCAGCGGCCCGGGACAGGGGGTAGACGAGCAGTACTTC. Translated, it gives CASGPGQGVDEQYF. The rearrangement joins TRBV12-3 or TRBV12-4 to TRBJ2-7; 11 positions agree with TRBD1. CDR3 length: 14 amino acids. The V gene end was trimmed by 8 bases and the J gene end by 5 bases; junction bases not matched to a gene: 8.

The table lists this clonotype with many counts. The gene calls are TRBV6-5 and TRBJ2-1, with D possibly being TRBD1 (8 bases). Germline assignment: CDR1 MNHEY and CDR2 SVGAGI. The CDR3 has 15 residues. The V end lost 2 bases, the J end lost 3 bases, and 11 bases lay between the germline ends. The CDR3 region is CASSYTGGVYNEQFF. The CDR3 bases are TGTGCCAGCAGTTACACAGGGGGGGTCTACAATGAGCAGTTCTTC.

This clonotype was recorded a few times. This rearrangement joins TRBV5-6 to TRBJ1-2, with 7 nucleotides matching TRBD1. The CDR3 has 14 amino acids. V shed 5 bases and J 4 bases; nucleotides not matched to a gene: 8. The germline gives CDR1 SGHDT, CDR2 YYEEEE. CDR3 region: CASSMGQMVYGYTF. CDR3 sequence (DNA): TGTGCCAGCAGTATGGGACAGATGGTCTATGGCTACACCTTC.

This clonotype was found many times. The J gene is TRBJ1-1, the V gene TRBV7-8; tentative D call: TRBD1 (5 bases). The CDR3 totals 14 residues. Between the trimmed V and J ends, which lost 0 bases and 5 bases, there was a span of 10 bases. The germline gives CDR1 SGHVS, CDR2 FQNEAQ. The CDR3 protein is CASSLAGGGTEAFF. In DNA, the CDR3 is TGTGCCAGCAGCTTAGCGGGGGGTGGGACTGAAGCTTTCTTT. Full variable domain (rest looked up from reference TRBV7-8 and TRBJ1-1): GAGVSQSPRYKVAKRGQDVALRCDPISGHVSLFWYQQALGQGPEFLTYFQNEAQLDKSGLPSDRFFAERPEGSVSTLKIQRTQQEDSAVYLCASSLAGGGTEAFFGQGTRLTVV.

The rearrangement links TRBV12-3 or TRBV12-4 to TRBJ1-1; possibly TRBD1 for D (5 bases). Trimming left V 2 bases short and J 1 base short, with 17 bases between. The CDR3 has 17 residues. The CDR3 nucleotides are TGTGCCAGCAGTTTACAGGGAATCCACGGACCGAACACTGAAGCTTTCTTT. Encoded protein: CASSLQGIHGPNTEAFF.

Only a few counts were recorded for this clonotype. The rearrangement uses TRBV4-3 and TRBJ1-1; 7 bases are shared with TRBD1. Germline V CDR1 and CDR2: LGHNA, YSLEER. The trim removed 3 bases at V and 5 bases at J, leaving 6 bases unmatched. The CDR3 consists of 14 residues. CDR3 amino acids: CASSQYGRGTEAFF. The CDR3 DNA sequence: TGCGCCAGCAGCCAGTATGGCAGGGGGACTGAAGCTTTCTTT.

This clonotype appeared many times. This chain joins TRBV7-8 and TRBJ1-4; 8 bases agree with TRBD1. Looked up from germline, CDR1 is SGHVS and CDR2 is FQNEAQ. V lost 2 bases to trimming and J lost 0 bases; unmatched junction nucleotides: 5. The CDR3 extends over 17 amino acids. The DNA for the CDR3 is TGTGCCAGCAGCTTACCTGGACAGGGCGCAACTAATGAAAAACTGTTTTTT. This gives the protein CASSLPGQGATNEKLFF.

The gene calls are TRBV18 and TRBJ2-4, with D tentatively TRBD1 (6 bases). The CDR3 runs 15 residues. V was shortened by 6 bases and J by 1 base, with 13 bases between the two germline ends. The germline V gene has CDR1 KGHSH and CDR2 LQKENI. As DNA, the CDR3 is TGTGCCAGCTCGCCTCCCGACAGGGCCAAAAACATTCAGTACTTC. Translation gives CASSPPDRAKNIQYF.

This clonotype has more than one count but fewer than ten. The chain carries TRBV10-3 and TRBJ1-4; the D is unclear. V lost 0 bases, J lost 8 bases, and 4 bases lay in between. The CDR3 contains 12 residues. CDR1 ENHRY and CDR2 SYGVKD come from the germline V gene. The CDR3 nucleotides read TGTGCCATCAGTGAGTCGTTGGAAAAACTGTTTTTT. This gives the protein CAISESLEKLFF.